The present T cell receptor beta chain was sequenced within a study of blood T cells in healthy people across ages. Study-wide findings and caveats: Getting older went along with TCR beta diversity per million T cells dropping roughly linearly.

The use of a sample-barcoded 5' primer and a J-beta primer mix characterized a second PCR of about 6 to 12 cycles. MiXCR was run by TCRdb on the 5' RACE reads, yielding one entry per CDR3 protein. The sample includes under 850,000 distinct CDR3 sequences, roughly 40% of them seen just once. V was shortened by 0 bases and J by 10 bases, with 13 bases between the two germline ends. CDR1 LGHNA and CDR2 YSLEER come from the germline V gene. The CDR3 has 13 amino acids. In regard to this clonotype: The antigen is unknown.

Sequences were obtained from blood. The sequence derives from a young man in good health. This chain joins TRBV4-3 and TRBJ2-7; a weak D match, TRBD2 (7 bases). The CDR3, as DNA: TGCGCCAGCAGCCAAGATTTGCGGGGGCCCCAGTACTTC. Amino acids: CASSQDLRGPQYF.